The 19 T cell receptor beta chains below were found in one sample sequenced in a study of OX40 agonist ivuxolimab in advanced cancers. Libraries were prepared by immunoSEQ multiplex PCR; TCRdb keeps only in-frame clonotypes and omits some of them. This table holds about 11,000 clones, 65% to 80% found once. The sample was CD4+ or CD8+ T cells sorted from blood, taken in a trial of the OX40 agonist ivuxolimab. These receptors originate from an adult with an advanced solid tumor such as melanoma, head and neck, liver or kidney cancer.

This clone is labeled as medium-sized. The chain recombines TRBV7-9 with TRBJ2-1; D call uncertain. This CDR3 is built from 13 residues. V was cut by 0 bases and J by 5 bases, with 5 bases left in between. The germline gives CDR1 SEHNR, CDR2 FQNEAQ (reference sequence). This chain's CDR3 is CASSLATNNEQFF. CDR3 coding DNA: TGTGCCAGCAGCTTAGCGACAAACAATGAGCAGTTCTTC.

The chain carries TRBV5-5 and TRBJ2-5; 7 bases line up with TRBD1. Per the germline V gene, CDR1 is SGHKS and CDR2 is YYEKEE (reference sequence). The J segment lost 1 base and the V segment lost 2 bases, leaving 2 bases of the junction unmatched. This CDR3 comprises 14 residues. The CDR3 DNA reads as TGTGCCAGCAGCTTAGACAGGGTCCAAGAGACCCAGTACTTC. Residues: CASSLDRVQETQYF.

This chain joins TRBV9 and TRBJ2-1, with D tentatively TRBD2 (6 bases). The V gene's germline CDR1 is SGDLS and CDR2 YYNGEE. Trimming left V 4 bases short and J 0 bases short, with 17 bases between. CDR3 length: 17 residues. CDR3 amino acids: CASSISAGTSSYNEQFF. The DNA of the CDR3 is TGTGCCAGCAGCATTAGTGCGGGAACAAGCTCCTACAATGAGCAGTTCTTC.

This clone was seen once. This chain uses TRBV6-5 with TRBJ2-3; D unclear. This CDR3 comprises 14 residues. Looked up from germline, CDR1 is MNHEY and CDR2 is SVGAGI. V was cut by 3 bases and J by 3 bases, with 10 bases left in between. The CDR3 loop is CASSYSHLTDTQYF. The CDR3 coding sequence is TGTGCCAGCAGTTATTCTCATCTTACAGATACGCAGTATTTT.

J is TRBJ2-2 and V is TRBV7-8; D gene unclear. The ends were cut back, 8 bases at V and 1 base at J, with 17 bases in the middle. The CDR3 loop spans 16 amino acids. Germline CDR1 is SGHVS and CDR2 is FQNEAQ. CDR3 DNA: TGTGCCAGCCGCCACCCTCACCACCAGAACACCGGGGAGCTGTTTTTT. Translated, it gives CASRHPHHQNTGELFF.

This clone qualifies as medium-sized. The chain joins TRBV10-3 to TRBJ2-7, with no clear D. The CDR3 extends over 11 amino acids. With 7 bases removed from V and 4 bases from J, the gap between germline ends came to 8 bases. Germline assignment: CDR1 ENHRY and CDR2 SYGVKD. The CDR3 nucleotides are TGTGCCATCATATCTGGGTACGAGCAGTACTTC. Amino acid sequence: CAIISGYEQYF.

The CDR3 loop reads CASSSEAGDLYNEQFF. CDR3 DNA: TGTGCCAGCAGTTCAGAAGCGGGGGATTTATACAATGAGCAGTTCTTC. The V and J genes are TRBV27 and TRBJ2-1; TRBD2 agrees at 8 bases. CDR1 MNHEY and CDR2 SMNVEV come from the germline V gene (reference sequence). V shed 4 bases and J 4 bases; nucleotides not matched to a gene: 9. This CDR3 region has 16 residues.

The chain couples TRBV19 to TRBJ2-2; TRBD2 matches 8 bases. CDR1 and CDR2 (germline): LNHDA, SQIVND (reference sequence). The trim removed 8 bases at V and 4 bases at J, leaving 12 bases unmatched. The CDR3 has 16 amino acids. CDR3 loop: CASYTPGGGPTGELFF. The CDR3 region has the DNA TGTGCCAGTTACACCCCGGGGGGGGGCCCCACCGGGGAGCTGTTTTTT.

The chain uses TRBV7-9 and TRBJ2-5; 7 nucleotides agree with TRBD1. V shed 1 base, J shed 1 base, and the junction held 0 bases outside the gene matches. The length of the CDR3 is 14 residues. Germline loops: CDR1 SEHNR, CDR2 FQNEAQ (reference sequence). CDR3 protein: CASSLGDSQETQYF. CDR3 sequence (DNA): TGTGCCAGCAGCTTAGGGGACAGCCAAGAGACCCAGTACTTC. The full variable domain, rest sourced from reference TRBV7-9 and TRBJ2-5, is DTGVSQNPRHKITKRGQNVTFRCDPISEHNRLYWYRQTLGQGPEFLTYFQNEAQLEKSRLLSDRFSAERPKGSFSTLEIQRTEQGDSAMYLCASSLGDSQETQYFGPGTRLLVL.

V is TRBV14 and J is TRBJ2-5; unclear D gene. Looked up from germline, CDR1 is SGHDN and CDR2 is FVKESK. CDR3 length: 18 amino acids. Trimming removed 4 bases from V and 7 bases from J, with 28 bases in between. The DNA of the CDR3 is TGTGCCAGCAGCCCAAGAAAACCCGATGGGCTCCCCTCGGGGACCCAGTACTTC. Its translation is CASSPRKPDGLPSGTQYF.

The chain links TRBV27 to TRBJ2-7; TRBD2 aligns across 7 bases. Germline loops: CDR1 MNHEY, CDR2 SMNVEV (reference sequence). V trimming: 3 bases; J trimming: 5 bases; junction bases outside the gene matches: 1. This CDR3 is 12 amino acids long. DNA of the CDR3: TGTGCCAGCAGTTTCAGCGGGGACGAGCAGTACTTC. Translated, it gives CASSFSGDEQYF.

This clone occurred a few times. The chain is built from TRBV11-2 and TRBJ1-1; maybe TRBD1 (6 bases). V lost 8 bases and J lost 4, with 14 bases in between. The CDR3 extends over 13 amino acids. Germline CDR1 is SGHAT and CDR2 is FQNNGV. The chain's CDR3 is CASEWGAGTEAFF. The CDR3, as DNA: TGTGCCAGCGAATGGGGGGCCGGCACTGAAGCTTTCTTT. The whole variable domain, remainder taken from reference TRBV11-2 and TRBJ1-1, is EAGVAQSPRYKIIEKRQSVAFWCNPISGHATLYWYQQILGQGPKLLIQFQNNGVVDDSQLPKDRFSAERLKGVDSTLKIQPAKLEDSAVYLCASEWGAGTEAFFGQGTRLTVV.

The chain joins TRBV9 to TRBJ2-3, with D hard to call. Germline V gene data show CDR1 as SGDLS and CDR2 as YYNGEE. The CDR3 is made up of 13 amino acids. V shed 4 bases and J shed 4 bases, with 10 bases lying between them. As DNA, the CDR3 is TGTGCCAGCAGCCTCGACCCCGCAGATACGCAGTATTTT. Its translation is CASSLDPADTQYF.

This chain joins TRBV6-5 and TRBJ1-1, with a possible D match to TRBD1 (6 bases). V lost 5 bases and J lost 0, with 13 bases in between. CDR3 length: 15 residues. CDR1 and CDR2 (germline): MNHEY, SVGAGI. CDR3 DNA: TGTGCCAGCAGTACCCGACAGGATATGAACACTGAAGCTTTCTTT. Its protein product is CASSTRQDMNTEAFF.

CDR3 sequence (DNA): TGCGCCAGCAGCTTGGTTGACAGGGCGGACGAGCAGTACTTC. This sequence encodes CASSLVDRADEQYF. The rearrangement joins TRBV5-1 to TRBJ2-5; 7 nucleotides agree with TRBD1. The J call could be wrong; TRBJ2-7 is a better fit for the DNA end. The CDR3 is made up of 14 amino acids. Germline values: CDR1 SGHRS, CDR2 YFSETQ.

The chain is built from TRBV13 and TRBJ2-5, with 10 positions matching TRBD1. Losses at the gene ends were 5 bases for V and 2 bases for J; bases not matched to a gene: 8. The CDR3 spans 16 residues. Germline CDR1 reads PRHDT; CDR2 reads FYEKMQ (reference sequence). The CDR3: CASSHTGTGVQETQYF. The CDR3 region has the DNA TGTGCCAGCAGCCATACCGGGACAGGGGTACAAGAGACCCAGTACTTC.

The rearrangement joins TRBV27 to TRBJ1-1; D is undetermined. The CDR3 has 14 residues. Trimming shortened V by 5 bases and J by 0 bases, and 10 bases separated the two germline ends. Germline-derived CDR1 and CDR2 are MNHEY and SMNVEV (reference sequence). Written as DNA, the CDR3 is TGTGCCAGCAGTCAAGGGCTTTTGAACACTGAAGCTTTCTTT. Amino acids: CASSQGLLNTEAFF.

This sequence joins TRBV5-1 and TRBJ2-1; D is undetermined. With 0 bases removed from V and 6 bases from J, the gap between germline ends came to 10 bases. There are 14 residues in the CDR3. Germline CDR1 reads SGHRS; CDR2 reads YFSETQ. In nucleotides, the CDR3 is TGCGCCAGCAGCTTGGCATCACTGAGCAATGAGCAGTTCTTC. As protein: CASSLASLSNEQFF.

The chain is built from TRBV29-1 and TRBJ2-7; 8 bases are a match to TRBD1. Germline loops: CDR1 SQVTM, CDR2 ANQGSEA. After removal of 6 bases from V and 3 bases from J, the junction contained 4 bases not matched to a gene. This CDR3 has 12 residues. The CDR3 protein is CSVWTGLYEQYF. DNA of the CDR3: TGCAGCGTGTGGACAGGGCTCTACGAGCAGTACTTC.